The present entry profiles one T cell receptor (beta chain) with its context. Extracted RNA was reverse transcribed into cDNA, the sequencing template. Profiling relied on immunoSEQ multiplex PCR, and the TCRdb table lists in-frame clones only, not all of them. The repertoire includes about 160,000 clones, 80% to 90% of them detected once, and more than 12% sits in the top ten. The entry originates in a study of CD8+ T cells in alopecia areata. As for the study in general: Patients received oral tofacitinib, 5 to 10 mg twice daily, for moderate-to-severe alopecia areata.

This CDR3 has 15 amino acids. The germline V gene encodes CDR1 LNHNV and CDR2 YYDKDF (reference sequence). V gave up 2 bases and J gave up 6 bases, with 14 bases separating them. In alopecia areata patients, both lesional scalp punch biopsies and peripheral blood were collected. The sequenced sample was CD8+ T cells sorted from blood, obtained at week 0. This receptor was obtained from a human donor with alopecia areata. The chain combines TRBV15 with TRBJ1-5; TRBD1 might be the D (6 bases). The CDR3 coding sequence is TGTGCCACCAGCAGACCTCCAGGGGTGAGTCAGCCCCAGCATTTT. Translation gives CATSRPPGVSQPQHF.